This T cell receptor beta chain was captured by sequencing in a study of blood T cells in healthy people across ages. Study conclusions and caveats: Investigators treated diversity estimates from one million T cells as underestimates.

Primers used in a second PCR of about 6 to 11 cycles were a sample-barcoded 5' primer and a J-beta primer mix. TCRdb reprocessed the 5' RACE reads with MiXCR, giving one entry per CDR3 protein. Among about 1.5 million distinct CDR3 sequences, about 42% were seen once, and the ten largest hold just over 4%. Healthy individuals of Caucasian origin from Russia, aged roughly 6 to 100, served as donors. The amount of total RNA extracted per sample was at least 5.5 micrograms. The CDR3 loop spans 19 amino acids. The V gene lost 0 bases and the J gene lost 0 bases, with 19 bases spanning the gap. CDR1 LGHNA and CDR2 YSLEER come from the germline V gene. This clonotype has a count of ten or more. Its antigen is undetermined.

The specimen was blood. This chain uses TRBV4-3 with TRBJ2-3; D may be TRBD2 (5 bases). This TCR was sampled from a woman between 18 and 29 years old in good health. The CDR3 DNA reads as TGCGCCAGCAGCCAAGAGCCCGGACTTGGTCGGGCTAGCACAGATACGCAGTATTTT. This codes for CASSQEPGLGRASTDTQYF.